These T cell receptor beta chains were read from a single sample in a study of T cell responses to AZD1222 COVID-19 vaccine. Repertoires were generated with immunoSEQ multiplex PCR, while TCRdb's copy carries only in-frame clones and drops some. The sample has approximately 150,000 clones, about 92% seen once. The sequenced sample was peripheral blood, obtained on day 0 of MenACWY control vaccination. The receptor source for this set is an adult in good health. Both conserved end residues are part of each CDR3. The order of the fields is D gene, clone size, V gene, J gene, CDR3 DNA, CDR3 protein. The D gene is left open where the match is weak. Not all rows give a size; the values are once, few, many and, for expanded clones, a class.

D: TRBD2
size: NA
V: TRBV18
J: TRBJ2-3
DNA: TGTGCCAGCTCACTCCTAGCGGGGACCGGGGCCAGTCCGGATACGCAGTATTTT
CDR3: CASSLLAGTGASPDTQYF

D: NA
size: NA
V: TRBV19
J: TRBJ1-5
DNA: TGTGCCAGTAGTAAACTTATCGGTCAGCCCCAGCATTTT
CDR3: CASSKLIGQPQHF

D: NA
size: NA
V: TRBV19
J: TRBJ1-1
DNA: TGTGCCAGTAGCTCGGCTCTGATGAACACTGAAGCTTTCTTT
CDR3: CASSSALMNTEAFF

D: TRBD1
size: NA
V: TRBV7-9
J: TRBJ1-4
DNA: TGTGCCAGCAGCTCACCTCGGCAGGACAGGGGTGAAAAACTGTTTTTT
CDR3: CASSSPRQDRGEKLFF

D: NA
size: NA
V: TRBV19
J: TRBJ1-5
DNA: TGTGCCAGTAGCTGGGAGCCGTTTTCCAATCAGCCCCAGCATTTT
CDR3: CASSWEPFSNQPQHF

D: NA
size: NA
V: TRBV6-2/TRBV6-3
J: TRBJ1-1
DNA: TGTGCCAGCAGTCGCCTGAAGGCTGAAGCTTTCTTT
CDR3: CASSRLKAEAFF

D: NA
size: NA
V: TRBV6-4
J: TRBJ1-1
DNA: TGTGCCAGCAGTGACGGGGGAGACACTGAAGCTTTCTTT
CDR3: CASSDGGDTEAFF

D: TRBD1
size: NA
V: TRBV10-3
J: TRBJ1-6
DNA: TGTGCCATCAGTGATAGTTTGGGACAGAATAATTCACCCCTCCACTTT
CDR3: CAISDSLGQNNSPLHF

D: TRBD2
size: once
V: TRBV19
J: TRBJ2-1
DNA: TGTGCCAGTAGTAAGACTAGCGGGAGAAATGAGCAGTTCTTC
CDR3: CASSKTSGRNEQFF

D: NA
size: NA
V: TRBV9
J: TRBJ2-1
DNA: TGTGCCAGCAGCGTAGGAGGTAGCCCCTCCTCCTTCTACAATGAGCAGTTCTTC
CDR3: CASSVGGSPSSFYNEQFF

D: NA
size: few
V: TRBV4-2
J: TRBJ2-1
DNA: TGTGCCAGCAGCCAAGAACTAGTTTCCTACAATGAGCAGTTCTTC
CDR3: CASSQELVSYNEQFF

D: NA
size: NA
V: TRBV12-3/TRBV12-4
J: TRBJ2-7
DNA: TGTGCCAGCAGTTTGGGCAGGACGGGGGAGCAGTACTTC
CDR3: CASSLGRTGEQYF

D: NA
size: NA
V: TRBV7-3
J: TRBJ2-1
DNA: TGTGCCAGCAGCTTAGGGGGTTCTAGGGACAATGAGCAGTTCTTC
CDR3: CASSLGGSRDNEQFF

D: TRBD1
size: few
V: TRBV27
J: TRBJ1-2
DNA: TGTGCCAGCGGCCTCCGGGACAGTCCAAACTATGGCTACACCTTC
CDR3: CASGLRDSPNYGYTF

D: NA
size: NA
V: TRBV2
J: TRBJ2-2
DNA: TGTGCCAGCAGCGGGGCCGGGGAGCTGTTTTTT
CDR3: CASSGAGELFF

D: TRBD1
size: once
V: TRBV7-3
J: TRBJ2-5
DNA: TGTGCCAGCAGCTTAAGCCCCGCCCAGGGGGCGTTGGAGACCCAGTACTTC
CDR3: CASSLSPAQGALETQYF

D: NA
size: NA
V: TRBV6-2/TRBV6-3
J: TRBJ2-2
DNA: TGTGCCAGCAGTTTAGGGGCCGGGGAGCTGTTTTTT
CDR3: CASSLGAGELFF

D: NA
size: NA
V: TRBV9
J: TRBJ1-6
DNA: TGTGCCAGCAGCGCTCGGACTAATAATTCACCCCTCCACTTT
CDR3: CASSARTNNSPLHF

D: NA
size: NA
V: TRBV21-1
J: TRBJ1-5
DNA: TGTGCCAGCAGCGCCCAAGAACAGGTGACTAATCAGCCCCAGCATTTT
CDR3: CASSAQEQVTNQPQHF

D: NA
size: NA
V: TRBV7-9
J: TRBJ1-2
DNA: TGTGCCAGCAGCTTAGGTACCAGTATCTATGGCTACACCTTC
CDR3: CASSLGTSIYGYTF

D: NA
size: NA
V: TRBV28
J: TRBJ1-4
DNA: TGTGCCAGCGGCTTAAGTGGGTTCGATGAAAAACTGTTTTTT
CDR3: CASGLSGFDEKLFF

D: TRBD2
size: once
V: TRBV6-5
J: TRBJ2-5
DNA: TGTGCCAGCAGTTATGATCTGGGGGGGAACCAAGAGACCCAGTACTTC
CDR3: CASSYDLGGNQETQYF

D: TRBD2
size: NA
V: TRBV6-5
J: TRBJ2-1
DNA: TGTGCCAGCAACCCCGGGACTAGCGGGGGGAATGAGCAGTTCTTC
CDR3: CASNPGTSGGNEQFF

D: NA
size: NA
V: TRBV19
J: TRBJ2-2
DNA: TGTGCCAGTAGTTCTTTTAACACCGGGGAGCTGTTTTTT
CDR3: CASSSFNTGELFF

D: TRBD2
size: NA
V: TRBV27
J: TRBJ2-1
DNA: TGTGCCACCGTGAACCGGGAGGGCAGTTTTGGGGAGCAGTTCTTC
CDR3: CATVNREGSFGEQFF

D: NA
size: NA
V: TRBV7-2
J: TRBJ2-5
DNA: TGTGCCAGCAGCACGCAGCTTATGGTGATACAAGAGACCCAGTACTTC
CDR3: CASSTQLMVIQETQYF

D: NA
size: NA
V: TRBV5-1
J: TRBJ1-4
DNA: TGCGCCAGCAGCCCGGAACCGGGACCTAATGAAAAACTGTTTTTT
CDR3: CASSPEPGPNEKLFF

D: TRBD1
size: NA
V: TRBV7-2
J: TRBJ2-2
DNA: TGTGCCAGCAGCACACCTTTGGATAGGGGGCGGAAGTATACCGGGGAGCTGTTTTTT
CDR3: CASSTPLDRGRKYTGELFF

D: NA
size: NA
V: TRBV27
J: TRBJ1-6
DNA: TGTGCCAGCAGTTTCCAAATGAAGTCCATCCTCACCCTCCACTTT
CDR3: CASSFQMKSILTLHF

D: TRBD1
size: NA
V: TRBV6-5
J: TRBJ1-1
DNA: TGTGCCAGCAGTCGGACAGGGGATAAGGGAACTGAAGCTTTCTTT
CDR3: CASSRTGDKGTEAFF

D: NA
size: NA
V: TRBV4-1
J: TRBJ2-2
DNA: TGCGCCAGCAGCCAAGATGCTCGGGGCTTAGGCACCGGGGAGCTGTTTTTT
CDR3: CASSQDARGLGTGELFF

D: NA
size: few
V: TRBV9
J: TRBJ1-5
DNA: TGTGCCAGCAGCGTAGATGGGTATAGCAATCAGCCCCAGCATTTT
CDR3: CASSVDGYSNQPQHF

D: NA
size: NA
V: TRBV5-1
J: TRBJ1-1
DNA: TGCGCCAGCATGATTGGAGGGACCGCGAACACTGAAGCTTTCTTT
CDR3: CASMIGGTANTEAFF

D: NA
size: once
V: TRBV28
J: TRBJ1-2
DNA: TGTGCCAGCACCACCGCCGGGCAGGGGAGTTATGGCTACACCTTC
CDR3: CASTTAGQGSYGYTF

D: NA
size: once
V: TRBV19
J: TRBJ1-5
DNA: TGTGCCAGTACCAAGCAGGGTTCTGGGAATCAGCCCCAGCATTTT
CDR3: CASTKQGSGNQPQHF

D: NA
size: NA
V: TRBV7-8
J: TRBJ1-5
DNA: TGTGCCAGCAGCGCCCTCCCAGGGTCGGGTCAGCCCCAGCATTTT
CDR3: CASSALPGSGQPQHF

D: NA
size: NA
V: TRBV6-5
J: TRBJ2-7
DNA: TGTGCCAGCATCCAACAGGAATACGAGCAGTACTTC
CDR3: CASIQQEYEQYF

D: TRBD1
size: NA
V: TRBV29-1
J: TRBJ2-6
DNA: TGCAGCGTTAGACCTCAGGGGGCTGGGGCCAACGTCCTGACTTTC
CDR3: CSVRPQGAGANVLTF

D: NA
size: once
V: TRBV28
J: TRBJ2-3
DNA: TGTGCCGGGGGGACGGACGATACAGATACGCAGTATTTT
CDR3: CAGGTDDTDTQYF

D: NA
size: NA
V: TRBV18
J: TRBJ1-4
DNA: TGTGCCAGCTCGCCTGGCGGGGGCGTAAATGAAAAACTGTTTTTT
CDR3: CASSPGGGVNEKLFF

D: NA
size: NA
V: TRBV5-1
J: TRBJ2-4
DNA: TGCGCCAGCAGCTTGGAGGTGGCCAAAAACATTCAGTACTTC
CDR3: CASSLEVAKNIQYF

D: NA
size: NA
V: TRBV24-1
J: TRBJ1-5
DNA: TGTGCCGCGCGGACCCAGCCCCAGCATTTT
CDR3: CAARTQPQHF

D: NA
size: NA
V: TRBV11-2
J: TRBJ1-1
DNA: TGTGCCAGCAGCCTAGGGATAAACACTGAAGCTTTCTTT
CDR3: CASSLGINTEAFF

D: TRBD1
size: NA
V: TRBV27
J: TRBJ1-2
DNA: TGTGCCAGCAGTCGGACAGGGCGAAACTATGGCTACACCTTC
CDR3: CASSRTGRNYGYTF

D: TRBD1
size: NA
V: TRBV27
J: TRBJ2-7
DNA: TGTGCCTGCCGAAGACAGGGGGCATTCGAGCAGTACTTC
CDR3: CACRRQGAFEQYF

D: NA
size: NA
V: TRBV7-8
J: TRBJ1-6
DNA: TGTGCCAGCAGCCCCCGCAGGTTGCCGAATTCACCCCTCCACTTT
CDR3: CASSPRRLPNSPLHF